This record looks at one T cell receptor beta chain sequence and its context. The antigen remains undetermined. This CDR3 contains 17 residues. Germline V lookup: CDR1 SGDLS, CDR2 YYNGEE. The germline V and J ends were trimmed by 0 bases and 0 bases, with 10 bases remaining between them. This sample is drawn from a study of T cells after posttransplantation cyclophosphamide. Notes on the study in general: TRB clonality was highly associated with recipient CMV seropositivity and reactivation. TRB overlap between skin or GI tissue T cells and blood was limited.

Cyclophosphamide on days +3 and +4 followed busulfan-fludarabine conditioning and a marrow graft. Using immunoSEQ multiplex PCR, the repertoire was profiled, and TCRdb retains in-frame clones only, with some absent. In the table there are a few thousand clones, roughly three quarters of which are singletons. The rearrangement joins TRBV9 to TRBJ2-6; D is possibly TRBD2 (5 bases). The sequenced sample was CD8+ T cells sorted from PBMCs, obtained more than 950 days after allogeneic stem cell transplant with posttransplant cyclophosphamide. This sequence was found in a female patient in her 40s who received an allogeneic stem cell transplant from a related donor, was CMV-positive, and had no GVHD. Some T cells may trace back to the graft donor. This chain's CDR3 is CASSVDPDYSGANVLTF. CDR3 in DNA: TGTGCCAGCAGCGTAGACCCAGACTACTCTGGGGCCAACGTCCTGACTTTC.